Listed below are T cell receptor beta chains from one sample, sequenced in a study of human thymus T cells. Measured with immunoSEQ multiplex PCR; TCRdb has only the in-frame clones, and not every one. The data show about 130,000 clones, with about 95% seen just once and roughly 0.024% held by the top ten. Sequences were obtained from thymus tissue. All receptors come from a boy in the first two years of life with a congenital heart defect but otherwise immunologically healthy. CDR3s include the opening cysteine and the closing phenylalanine or tryptophan. Fields, in order: CDR3 DNA, CDR3 protein, J gene, D gene, CDR3 length, clone size, V gene. The D gene is left open where the match is weak. Size is stated for part of the rows, as once, few or many counts, or as a class when the clone is expanded.

cdr3_nt: TGCGCCAGCAGCTCGGGACAGCGAAGCACAGATACGCAGTATTTT; cdr3_aa: CASSSGQRSTDTQYF; j_call: TRBJ2-3; d_call: TRBD1; cdr3_length: 15; clone_size: NA; v_call: TRBV5-1
cdr3_nt: TGTGCCAGCGGATCTAGCGGGGGCCTGTACAATGAGCAGTTCTTC; cdr3_aa: CASGSSGGLYNEQFF; j_call: TRBJ2-1; d_call: TRBD2; cdr3_length: 15; clone_size: once; v_call: TRBV2
cdr3_nt: TGTGCCAGCAGCTTGAACCAACGACAGGGCTTGCCTGGGGCCAACGTCCTGACTTTC; cdr3_aa: CASSLNQRQGLPGANVLTF; j_call: TRBJ2-6; d_call: TRBD1; cdr3_length: 19; clone_size: NA; v_call: TRBV5-8
cdr3_nt: TGCGCCAGCAGCCTTCGGGGCCCCTCCTACAATGAGCAGTTCTTC; cdr3_aa: CASSLRGPSYNEQFF; j_call: TRBJ2-1; d_call: NA; cdr3_length: 15; clone_size: NA; v_call: TRBV5-1
cdr3_nt: TGTGCCAGCAGTTTACCCAGCGTGGCAGATACGCAGTATTTT; cdr3_aa: CASSLPSVADTQYF; j_call: TRBJ2-3; d_call: NA; cdr3_length: 14; clone_size: NA; v_call: TRBV28
cdr3_nt: TGCGCCAGCAGTGAGATTCCTCAACGGAAAGAGACCCAGTACTTC; cdr3_aa: CASSEIPQRKETQYF; j_call: TRBJ2-5; d_call: NA; cdr3_length: 15; clone_size: NA; v_call: TRBV10-2
cdr3_nt: TGCAGCGCTACCAGGACATTTGTGGAGACCCAGTACTTC; cdr3_aa: CSATRTFVETQYF; j_call: TRBJ2-5; d_call: NA; cdr3_length: 13; clone_size: NA; v_call: TRBV29-1
cdr3_nt: TGTGCCAGCAGCCTACCGGGGCGAAAGCAGTTCTTC; cdr3_aa: CASSLPGRKQFF; j_call: TRBJ2-1; d_call: NA; cdr3_length: 12; clone_size: NA; v_call: TRBV28
cdr3_nt: TGTGCCAGCAGCAAGGGATTGAACACTGAAGCTTTCTTT; cdr3_aa: CASSKGLNTEAFF; j_call: TRBJ1-1; d_call: NA; cdr3_length: 13; clone_size: once; v_call: TRBV21-1
cdr3_nt: TGCGCCAGCAGATCGTATAGCGGGGTGTACAATGAGCAGTTCTTC; cdr3_aa: CASRSYSGVYNEQFF; j_call: TRBJ2-1; d_call: TRBD2; cdr3_length: 15; clone_size: NA; v_call: TRBV10-2
cdr3_nt: TGCGCCAGCAGCCAAGATATGGGGCGGGAAACCATCACATCTGGAAACACCATATATTTT; cdr3_aa: CASSQDMGRETITSGNTIYF; j_call: TRBJ1-3; d_call: NA; cdr3_length: 20; clone_size: once; v_call: TRBV4-1
cdr3_nt: TGTGCCAGCAGCGTCAGACTGGGGGGACGGAACACCGGGGAGCTGTTTTTT; cdr3_aa: CASSVRLGGRNTGELFF; j_call: TRBJ2-2; d_call: NA; cdr3_length: 17; clone_size: NA; v_call: TRBV9
cdr3_nt: TGCGCCAGCAGCTTTCGGTCGGAGGGGCGGGACTGGTATGGCTACACCTTC; cdr3_aa: CASSFRSEGRDWYGYTF; j_call: TRBJ1-2; d_call: NA; cdr3_length: 17; clone_size: NA; v_call: TRBV5-1
cdr3_nt: TGTGCCTGGAGTGTAAGGGGGGAGGACCAGCCCCAGCATTTT; cdr3_aa: CAWSVRGEDQPQHF; j_call: TRBJ1-5; d_call: NA; cdr3_length: 14; clone_size: NA; v_call: TRBV30
cdr3_nt: TGTGCCAGCAGTCTCGCGGGGGCCCGCACAGATACGCAGTATTTT; cdr3_aa: CASSLAGARTDTQYF; j_call: TRBJ2-3; d_call: NA; cdr3_length: 15; clone_size: once; v_call: TRBV28
cdr3_nt: TGTGCCAGCGCGGCTAGCGGGAGGGAGACCCAGTACTTC; cdr3_aa: CASAASGRETQYF; j_call: TRBJ2-5; d_call: TRBD2; cdr3_length: 13; clone_size: NA; v_call: TRBV2
cdr3_nt: TGTGCCAGCAGTCTGGGGGGCCTTTTTAGCTCCTACGAGCAGTACTTC; cdr3_aa: CASSLGGLFSSYEQYF; j_call: TRBJ2-7; d_call: NA; cdr3_length: 16; clone_size: NA; v_call: TRBV6-6
cdr3_nt: TGCAGCCTTTTGCCAACCTACACAGATACGCAGTATTTT; cdr3_aa: CSLLPTYTDTQYF; j_call: TRBJ2-3; d_call: NA; cdr3_length: 13; clone_size: NA; v_call: TRBV29-1